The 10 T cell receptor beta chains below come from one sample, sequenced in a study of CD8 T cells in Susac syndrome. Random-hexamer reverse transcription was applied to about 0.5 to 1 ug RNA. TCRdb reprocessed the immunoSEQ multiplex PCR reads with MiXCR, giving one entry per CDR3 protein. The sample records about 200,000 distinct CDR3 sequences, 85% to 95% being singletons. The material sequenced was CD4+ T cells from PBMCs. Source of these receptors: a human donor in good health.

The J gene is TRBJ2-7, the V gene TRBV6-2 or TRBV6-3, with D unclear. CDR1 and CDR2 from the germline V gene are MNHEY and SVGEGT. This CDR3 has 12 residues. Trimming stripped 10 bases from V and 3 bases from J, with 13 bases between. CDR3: CAISHSFYEQYF. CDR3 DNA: TGTGCCATCTCGCACAGCTTCTACGAGCAGTACTTC.

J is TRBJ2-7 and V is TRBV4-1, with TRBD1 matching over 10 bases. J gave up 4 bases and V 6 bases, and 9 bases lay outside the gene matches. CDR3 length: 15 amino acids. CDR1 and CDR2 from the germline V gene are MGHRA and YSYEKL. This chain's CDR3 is CASRTGQGGLYEQYF. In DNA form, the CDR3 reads TGCGCCAGCAGAACCGGACAGGGGGGACTTTACGAGCAGTACTTC.

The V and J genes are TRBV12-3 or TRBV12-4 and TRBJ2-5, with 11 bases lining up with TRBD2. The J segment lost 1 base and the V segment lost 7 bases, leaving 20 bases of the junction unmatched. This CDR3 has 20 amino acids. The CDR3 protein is CASTKNLGTSGEGAQETQYF. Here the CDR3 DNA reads TGTGCCAGCACCAAGAACCTGGGGACTAGCGGTGAGGGAGCCCAAGAGACCCAGTACTTC.

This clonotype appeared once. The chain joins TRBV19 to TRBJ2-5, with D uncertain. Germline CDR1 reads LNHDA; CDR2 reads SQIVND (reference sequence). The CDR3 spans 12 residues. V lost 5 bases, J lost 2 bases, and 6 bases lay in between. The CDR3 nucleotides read TGTGCCAGTAGTGTGAGGCAAGAGACCCAGTACTTC. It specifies CASSVRQETQYF.

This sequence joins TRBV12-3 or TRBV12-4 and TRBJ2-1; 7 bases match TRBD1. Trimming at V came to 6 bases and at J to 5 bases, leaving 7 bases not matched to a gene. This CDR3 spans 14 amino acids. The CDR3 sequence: CASRTGPNHNEQFF. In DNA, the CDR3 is TGTGCCAGCAGGACAGGGCCGAATCACAATGAGCAGTTCTTC.

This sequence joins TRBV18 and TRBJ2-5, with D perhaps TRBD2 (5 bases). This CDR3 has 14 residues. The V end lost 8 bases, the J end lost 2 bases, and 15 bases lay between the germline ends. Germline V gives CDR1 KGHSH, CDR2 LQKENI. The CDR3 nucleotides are TGTGCCAGCCGACCGGTCCGGGGACAAGAGACCCAGTACTTC. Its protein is CASRPVRGQETQYF.

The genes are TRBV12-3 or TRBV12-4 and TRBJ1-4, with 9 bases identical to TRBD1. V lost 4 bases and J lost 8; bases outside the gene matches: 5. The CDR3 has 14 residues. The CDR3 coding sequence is TGTGCCAGCAGTTCGGGACAGGGCGGCGAAAAACTGTTTTTT. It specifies CASSSGQGGEKLFF.

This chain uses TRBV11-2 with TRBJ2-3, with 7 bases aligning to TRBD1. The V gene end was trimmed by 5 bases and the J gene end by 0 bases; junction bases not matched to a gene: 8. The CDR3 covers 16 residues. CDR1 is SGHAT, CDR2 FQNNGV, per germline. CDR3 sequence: CASSPNTGVSTDTQYF. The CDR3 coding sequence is TGTGCCAGCAGCCCAAACACAGGGGTGAGCACAGATACGCAGTATTTT.

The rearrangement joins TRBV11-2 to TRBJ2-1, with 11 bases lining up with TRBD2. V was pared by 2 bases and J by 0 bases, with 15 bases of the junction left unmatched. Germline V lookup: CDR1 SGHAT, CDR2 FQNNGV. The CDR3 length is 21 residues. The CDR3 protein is CASSLRVAGGRTRSSYNEQFF. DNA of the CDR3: TGTGCCAGCAGCTTACGGGTAGCGGGGGGGCGAACCCGATCCTCCTACAATGAGCAGTTCTTC.

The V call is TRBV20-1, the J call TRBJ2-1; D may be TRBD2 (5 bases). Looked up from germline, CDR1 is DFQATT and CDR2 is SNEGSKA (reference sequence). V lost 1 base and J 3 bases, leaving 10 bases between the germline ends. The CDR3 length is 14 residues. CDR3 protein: CSARGAGIYNEQFF. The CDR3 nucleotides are TGCAGTGCTAGAGGGGCCGGGATCTACAATGAGCAGTTCTTC.